These 29 T cell receptor beta chains share one sample of origin, sequenced in a study of blood T cell repertoires in COVID-19. This table comes from immunoSEQ multiplex PCR, and its TCRdb copy is limited to in-frame clones, with some not included. The data contain around 200,000 clones, around three quarters of them singletons. Specimen: peripheral blood. The receptor set was obtained from a woman aged 70-85 years with acute or convalescent COVID-19.

This clone was counted a few times. The genes are TRBV12-5 and TRBJ2-1, with TRBD2 identical over 16 bases. CDR3 size: 17 residues. V lost 5 bases, J lost 7 bases, and 8 bases stayed unmatched. Germline CDR1 LGHNT, CDR2 FRNRAP. CDR3 in DNA: TGTGCTAGTGGTATTACCGGGACTAGCGGGAGGGGTAATGAGCAGTTCTTC. Its translation: CASGITGTSGRGNEQFF.

CDR3 sequence reads: CASSGGRRGSSPLHF. The CDR3 DNA sequence: TGTGCCAGCAGCGGGGGCCGGCGGGGGAGTTCACCCCTCCACTTT. V gene TRBV9 combines with J gene TRBJ1-6; weak D call: TRBD1 (5 bases). CDR3 length equals 15 residues. V was clipped by 3 bases and J by 9 bases, with 16 bases between them. Germline V gives CDR1 SGDLS, CDR2 YYNGEE. Full variable domain (rest looked up from reference TRBV9 and TRBJ1-6): DSGVTQTPKHLITATGQRVTLRCSPRSGDLSVYWYQQSLDQGLQFLIQYYNGEERAKGNILERFSAQQFPDLHSELNLSSLELGDSALYFCASSGGRRGSSPLHFGNGTRLTVT.

V gene TRBV11-1 combines with J gene TRBJ1-2; TRBD1 agrees at 8 bases. The V and J ends lost 4 bases and 4 bases, in that order; junction bases with no gene match: 2. The CDR3 consists of 13 residues. The V gene's germline CDR1 is SGHAT and CDR2 FQDESV (reference sequence). DNA of the CDR3: TGTGCCAGCAGCTCCGACAGGGGCTATGGCTACACCTTC. It yields the protein CASSSDRGYGYTF.

This chain joins TRBV5-4 and TRBJ1-2, with a weak D call TRBD1 (6 bases). The germline V gene has CDR1 SGHNT and CDR2 YYREEE (reference sequence). V lost 3 bases, J lost 1 base, and 13 bases lay in between. CDR3 size: 15 residues. CDR3 sequence reads: CASSSGQFYNYGYTF. DNA of the CDR3: TGTGCCAGCAGCTCTGGACAGTTCTATAACTATGGCTACACCTTC.

J is TRBJ2-1 and V is TRBV2, with a tentative D call TRBD1 (6 bases). There are 14 residues in the CDR3. V was pared by 7 bases and J by 5 bases, with 15 bases between. Germline CDR1 reads SNHLY; CDR2 reads FYNNEI. The CDR3 DNA reads as TGTGCCAGCAAACAGGGATGGCCTCACAATGAGCAGTTCTTC. It encodes CASKQGWPHNEQFF.

This clone was detected a few times. This chain joins TRBV5-4 and TRBJ2-5, with TRBD2 matching over 7 bases. After removal of 3 bases from V and 1 base from J, the junction contained 6 bases not matched to a gene. The CDR3 contains 15 residues. Germline CDR1 reads SGHNT; CDR2 reads YYREEE (reference sequence). CDR3 nucleotide sequence: TGTGCCAGCAGCTCCTTAGCGGGTCCCCAAGAGACCCAGTACTTC. Encoded protein: CASSSLAGPQETQYF.

The V gene is TRBV4-2, the J gene TRBJ2-7, with D uncertain. The CDR3 sequence is 14 residues long. V lost 1 base, J lost 5 bases, and 12 bases lay in between. Germline V lookup: CDR1 LGHNA, CDR2 YNFKEQ. The CDR3 reads CASSQARSLNEQYF. The CDR3, as DNA: TGTGCCAGCAGCCAAGCGAGGAGTTTGAACGAGCAGTACTTC.

The rearrangement uses TRBV3-1 (or the pseudogene TRBV3-2) and TRBJ2-3; TRBD2 matches 10 bases. The germline V gene encodes CDR1 LGHDT and CDR2 YNNKEL (reference sequence). The V and J ends lost 5 bases and 2 bases, in that order; junction bases with no gene match: 4. The CDR3 is 15 amino acids. The CDR3: CASSLTSGATDTQYF. The CDR3 bases are TGTGCCAGCAGCTTAACTAGCGGGGCCACAGATACGCAGTATTTT.

The gene calls are TRBV7-3 and TRBJ2-5, with D perhaps TRBD1 (5 bases). V was shortened by 4 bases and J by 1 base, with 10 bases between the two germline ends. The germline V gene has CDR1 SGHTA and CDR2 FQGTGA. The CDR3 runs to 14 residues. Here the CDR3 reads CASSSRTLQETQYF. DNA for the CDR3: TGTGCCAGCAGCTCACGGACACTCCAAGAGACCCAGTACTTC.

This clone came up a few times. This chain links TRBV19 with TRBJ2-2, with D maybe TRBD1 (5 bases). CDR1 is LNHDA, CDR2 SQIVND, per germline (reference sequence). Trimming pared 7 bases from V and 0 bases from J, leaving 12 bases between. The CDR3 is made up of 15 amino acids. The CDR3 sequence is CASKQVNANTGELFF. For the CDR3, the DNA is TGTGCCAGTAAACAGGTTAACGCGAACACCGGGGAGCTGTTTTTT.

The rearrangement joins TRBV6-5 to TRBJ2-5; 8 positions agree with TRBD2. The length of the CDR3 is 11 residues. The germline CDR1 and CDR2 sequences are MNHEY and SVGAGI. The J segment lost 5 bases and the V segment lost 11 bases, leaving 4 bases of the junction unmatched. The CDR3 here is CAGLAGETQYF. The DNA for the CDR3 is TGTGCCGGACTAGCAGGGGAGACCCAGTACTTC.

The rearrangement joins TRBV6-5 to TRBJ1-6; D gene ambiguous. The CDR3 is 15 residues long. The V end was cut by 6 bases, the J end by 8 bases, with 17 bases between. Germline CDR1 reads MNHEY; CDR2 reads SVGAGI. CDR3 residues: CASRNLDLRDSPLHF. The DNA of the CDR3 is TGTGCCAGCAGAAATTTGGACCTGAGGGATTCACCCCTCCACTTT.

This rearrangement joins TRBV19 to TRBJ2-1; D is uncertain. CDR1 and CDR2 from the germline V gene are LNHDA and SQIVND (reference sequence). The CDR3 runs 13 residues. With 6 bases removed from V and 3 bases from J, the gap between germline ends came to 9 bases. Here the CDR3 DNA reads TGTGCCAGTAGGGAGCGCCTCTACAATGAGCAGTTCTTC. Its protein is CASRERLYNEQFF.

CDR3 in amino acids: CASSPWTSGSYEQYF. The CDR3 nucleotides read TGTGCCAGCAGCCCCTGGACTAGCGGGAGCTACGAGCAGTACTTC. The rearrangement joins TRBV5-4 to TRBJ2-7; TRBD2 matches at 13 bases. The CDR3 contains 15 residues. CDR1 and CDR2 from the germline V gene are SGHNT and YYREEE (reference sequence). V was pared by 4 bases and J by 3 bases, with 4 bases of the junction left unmatched. Full variable domain (outside the CDR3, taken from reference TRBV5-4 and TRBJ2-7): ETGVTQSPTHLIKTRGQQVTLRCSSQSGHNTVSWYQQALGQGPQFIFQYYREEENGRGNFPPRFSGLQFPNYSSELNVNALELDDSALYLCASSPWTSGSYEQYFGPGTRLTVT.

The chain couples TRBV27 to TRBJ2-1; 8 positions match TRBD2. This CDR3 has 14 amino acids. From germline, CDR1 is MNHEY and CDR2 SMNVEV (reference sequence). The V segment lost 0 bases and the J segment 9 bases; nucleotides outside the gene matches: 4. CDR3 protein: CASSLSREVGEQFF. CDR3 coding DNA: TGTGCCAGCAGTTTATCGCGGGAGGTCGGTGAGCAGTTCTTC.

The V call is TRBV28, the J call TRBJ2-3; D might be TRBD2 (6 bases). This CDR3 has 20 amino acids. CDR1 MDHEN and CDR2 SYDVKM come from the germline V gene. V shed 6 bases and J shed 5 bases, with 33 bases lying between them. The DNA of the CDR3 is TGTGCCAGCAGCCTTTTCGGCGGTTTAGCGAAGCCTCAAGCGGGAGATACGCAGTATTTT. Its protein product is CASSLFGGLAKPQAGDTQYF.

The rearrangement joins TRBV7-3 to TRBJ2-1; 10 bases fit TRBD2. With 5 bases clipped from V and 4 bases from J, the junction kept 11 bases outside the gene matches. The germline gives CDR1 SGHTA, CDR2 FQGTGA. This CDR3 region has 17 residues. The CDR3 DNA follows: TGTGCCAGCAGCCCCCCGGCCGGGACTAGCGAATACAATGAGCAGTTCTTC. Translated, it gives CASSPPAGTSEYNEQFF.

The chain links TRBV3-1 (or the pseudogene TRBV3-2) to TRBJ1-3; D perhaps matches TRBD1 (5 bases). This CDR3 is 17 amino acids long. V lost 2 bases and J lost 0, with 14 bases in between. CDR1 and CDR2 from the germline V gene are LGHDT and YNNKEL (reference sequence). In DNA form, the CDR3 reads TGTGCCAGCAGCCAATCTGGAGGGGACCACTCTGGAAACACCATATATTTT. This translates into CASSQSGGDHSGNTIYF.

This clone was detected only once. This chain joins TRBV5-1 and TRBJ2-1; possible D gene TRBD1, 6 bases. Trimming left V 0 bases short and J 2 bases short, with 15 bases between. The germline V gene has CDR1 SGHRS and CDR2 YFSETQ. This CDR3 has 17 residues. As DNA, the CDR3 is TGCGCCAGCAGCTTGGCCCCTGGTCAGGGGACCTACAATGAGCAGTTCTTC. It is translated as CASSLAPGQGTYNEQFF. Drawing the rest from reference TRBV5-1 and TRBJ2-1, the complete variable domain is KAGVTQTPRYLIKTRGQQVTLSCSPISGHRSVSWYQQTPGQGLQFLFEYFSETQRNKGNFPGRFSGRQFSNSRSEMNVSTLELGDSALYLCASSLAPGQGTYNEQFFGPGTRLTVL.

This rearrangement joins TRBV3-1 (or the pseudogene TRBV3-2) to TRBJ2-6; 10 nucleotides agree with TRBD2. V shed 6 bases, J shed 2 bases, and the junction held 4 bases outside the gene matches. Germline lookup yields CDR1 LGHDT and CDR2 YNNKEL (reference sequence). The CDR3 covers 16 residues. The CDR3 loop is CASRLAGFAGANVLTF. The CDR3 nucleotides are TGTGCCAGCAGACTAGCGGGATTTGCTGGGGCCAACGTCCTGACTTTC.

This chain connects TRBV27 to TRBJ1-4; D gene unclear. V was shortened by 6 bases and J by 5 bases, with 16 bases between the two germline ends. The CDR3 has 15 residues. Per germline, CDR1 MNHEY and CDR2 SMNVEV (reference sequence). In DNA, the CDR3 is TGTGCCAGCAGCCCTAGACGGTTAGGAAATGAAAAACTGTTTTTT. This translates into CASSPRRLGNEKLFF.

The CDR3: CASSTGTGVFNEQFF. CDR3 DNA: TGCGCCAGCAGCACCGGGACAGGGGTTTTCAATGAGCAGTTCTTC. J is TRBJ2-1 and V is TRBV5-1; the match to TRBD1 covers 10 bases. CDR1 is SGHRS, CDR2 YFSETQ, per germline. CDR3 length equals 15 residues. The J segment lost 6 bases and the V segment lost 4 bases, leaving 7 bases of the junction unmatched.

The chain links TRBV11-2 to TRBJ2-1; TRBD2 aligns across 8 bases. This CDR3 is 17 amino acids long. J was trimmed by 6 bases and V by 3 bases; bases with no gene match: 13. CDR1 and CDR2 from the germline V gene are SGHAT and FQNNGV. In DNA, the CDR3 is TGTGCCAGCAGCTTCGGGGGCGGGAGGAGAGGGGGCAATGAGCAGTTCTTC. Its translation is CASSFGGGRRGGNEQFF. Supplemented by reference TRBV11-2 and TRBJ2-1, the full variable domain reads EAGVAQSPRYKIIEKRQSVAFWCNPISGHATLYWYQQILGQGPKLLIQFQNNGVVDDSQLPKDRFSAERLKGVDSTLKIQPAKLEDSAVYLCASSFGGGRRGGNEQFFGPGTRLTVL.

The chain has TRBV2 and TRBJ1-1; a possible D gene is TRBD1 (6 bases). V shed 5 bases and J shed 3 bases, with 13 bases lying between them. The CDR3 sequence is 14 residues long. The V gene's germline CDR1 is SNHLY and CDR2 FYNNEI. The CDR3 DNA sequence: TGTGCCAGCAGTACCCTAGGGGGAGACACTGAAGCTTTCTTT. Protein product: CASSTLGGDTEAFF.

The chain has TRBV27 and TRBJ1-3; TRBD1 matches 7 bases. Germline values: CDR1 MNHEY, CDR2 SMNVEV (reference sequence). The V segment lost 6 bases and the J segment 2 bases; nucleotides outside the gene matches: 1. The CDR3 runs 13 residues. CDR3 nucleotide sequence: TGTGCCAGCAGGACAGGGACTGGAAACACCATATATTTT. This encodes CASRTGTGNTIYF.

This clone was seen a handful of times. This rearrangement joins TRBV19 to TRBJ1-5; TRBD1 aligns across 7 bases. V shed 1 base and J 7 bases; nucleotides not matched to a gene: 10. This CDR3 has 16 residues. CDR1 is LNHDA and CDR2 is SQIVND in the germline V gene (reference sequence). The CDR3 spells CASSIARRQGRQPQHF. DNA of the CDR3: TGTGCCAGTAGTATAGCGAGGAGACAGGGCAGGCAGCCCCAGCATTTT.

This rearrangement joins TRBV5-1 to TRBJ1-1, with D tentatively TRBD1 (5 bases). Germline V gene lookup returns CDR1 SGHRS and CDR2 YFSETQ. The CDR3 has 14 amino acids. V was pared by 4 bases and J by 5 bases, with 15 bases between. CDR3 residues: CASSGRDGLTEAFF. The CDR3 nucleotides are TGCGCCAGCAGCGGGCGGGACGGCTTAACTGAAGCTTTCTTT.

This clone was seen only once. The chain joins TRBV9 to TRBJ2-1; TRBD2 aligns across 10 bases. V gave up 1 base and J gave up 6 bases; unmatched junction bases: 10. CDR1 is SGDLS and CDR2 is YYNGEE in the germline V gene. This CDR3 comprises 17 residues. CDR3 in amino acids: CASSVLSSGSVGNEQFF. The CDR3 DNA follows: TGTGCCAGCAGCGTATTGTCTAGCGGGAGTGTCGGCAATGAGCAGTTCTTC.

V and J are TRBV7-8 and TRBJ1-4; 9 nucleotides agree with TRBD1. The germline V gene has CDR1 SGHVS and CDR2 FQNEAQ. This CDR3 region has 15 residues. V gave up 5 bases and J gave up 8 bases; unmatched junction bases: 9. The CDR3 reads CASSARTGVGEKLFF. In nucleotides, the CDR3 is TGTGCCAGCAGCGCGAGGACAGGGGTTGGGGAAAAACTGTTTTTT.